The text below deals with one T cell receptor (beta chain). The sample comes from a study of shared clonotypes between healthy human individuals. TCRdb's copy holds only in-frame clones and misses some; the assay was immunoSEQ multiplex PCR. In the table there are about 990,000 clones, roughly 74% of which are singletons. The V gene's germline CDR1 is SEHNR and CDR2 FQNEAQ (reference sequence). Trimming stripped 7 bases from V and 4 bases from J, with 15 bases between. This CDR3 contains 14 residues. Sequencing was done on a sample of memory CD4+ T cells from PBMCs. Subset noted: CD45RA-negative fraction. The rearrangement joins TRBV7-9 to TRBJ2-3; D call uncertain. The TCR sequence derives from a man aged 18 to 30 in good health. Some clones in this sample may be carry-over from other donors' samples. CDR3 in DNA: TGTGCCAGCACAGCACTTAGGGCCCCAGATACGCAGTATTTT. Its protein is CASTALRAPDTQYF. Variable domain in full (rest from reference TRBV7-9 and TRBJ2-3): DTGVSQNPRHKITKRGQNVTFRCDPISEHNRLYWYRQTLGQGPEFLTYFQNEAQLEKSRLLSDRFSAERPKGSFSTLEIQRTEQGDSAMYLCASTALRAPDTQYFGPGTRLTVL.